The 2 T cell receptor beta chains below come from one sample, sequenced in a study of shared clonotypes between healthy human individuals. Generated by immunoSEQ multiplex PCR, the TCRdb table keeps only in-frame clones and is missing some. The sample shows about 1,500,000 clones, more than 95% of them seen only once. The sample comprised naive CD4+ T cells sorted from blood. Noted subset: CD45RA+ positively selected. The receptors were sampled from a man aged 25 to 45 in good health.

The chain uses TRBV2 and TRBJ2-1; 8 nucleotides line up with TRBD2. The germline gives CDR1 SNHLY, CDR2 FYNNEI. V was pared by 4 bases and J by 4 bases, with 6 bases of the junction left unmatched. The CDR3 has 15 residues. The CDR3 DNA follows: TGTGCCAGCAGTGCCGGGACTAGAGAGTACAATGAGCAGTTCTTC. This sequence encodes CASSAGTREYNEQFF.

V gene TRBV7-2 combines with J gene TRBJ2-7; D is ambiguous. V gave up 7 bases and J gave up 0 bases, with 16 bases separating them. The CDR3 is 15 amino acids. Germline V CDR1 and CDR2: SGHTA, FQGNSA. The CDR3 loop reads CASTSYPRSSYEQYF. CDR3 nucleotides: TGTGCCAGCACCTCTTATCCCCGTAGCTCCTACGAGCAGTACTTC.